Below are 6 T cell receptor beta chains sequenced from a single sample in a study of cytomegalovirus exposure and HLA in healthy donors. Vbeta (60) and Jbeta (13) primers were used in the PCR. The table came from immunoSEQ multiplex PCR; TCRdb's copy has only in-frame clones and leaves some out. The table has approximately 59,000 clones, less than 70% seen once. What was sequenced was PBMCs. The receptors were sampled from a man aged 30-40 years in good health and CMV-seronegative.

The V and J genes are TRBV4-1 and TRBJ1-4; D is perhaps TRBD1 (6 bases). V was pared by 1 base and J by 7 bases, with 13 bases between. Germline V gene sequence: CDR1 MGHRA, CDR2 YSYEKL. The CDR3 consists of 15 residues. The CDR3: CASSQGAHRVEKLFF. The CDR3 nucleotides are TGCGCCAGCAGCCAAGGGGCCCACAGGGTTGAAAAACTGTTTTTT.

CDR3 in amino acids: CASSWERGPGELFF. DNA of the CDR3: TGTGCCAGCAGTTGGGAAAGGGGTCCCGGGGAGCTGTTTTTT. The chain carries TRBV6-5 and TRBJ2-2; a weak D match, TRBD1 (5 bases). This CDR3 has 14 amino acids. V lost 4 bases, J lost 6 bases, and 12 bases lay in between. Per germline, CDR1 MNHEY and CDR2 SVGAGI.

The chain uses TRBV4-1 and TRBJ2-7, with 9 bases matching TRBD1. There are 14 residues in the CDR3. CDR1 and CDR2 (germline): MGHRA, YSYEKL. Losses at the gene ends were 4 bases for V and 4 bases for J; bases not matched to a gene: 5. The CDR3 here is CASSRLQGAYEQYF. CDR3 DNA: TGCGCCAGCAGCCGCCTACAGGGGGCATACGAGCAGTACTTC.

The CDR3 sequence is CASSARPQPQHF. In nucleotides, the CDR3 is TGTGCCAGCAGCGCGCGTCCTCAGCCCCAGCATTTT. The rearrangement links TRBV6-1 to TRBJ1-5; D gene ambiguous. The CDR3 has 12 amino acids. Deletions cut 6 bases from V and 6 bases from J, with 9 bases between. Germline V lookup: CDR1 MNHNS, CDR2 SASEGT.

This clone was seen just once. The gene calls are TRBV6-9 and TRBJ2-7, with 9 bases aligning to TRBD1. V was pared by 1 base and J by 4 bases, with 5 bases of the junction left unmatched. The CDR3 length is 15 residues. In germline, CDR1 is MNHGY, CDR2 SVAAGI. This chain's CDR3 is CASSYLGQGQYEQYF. The CDR3 DNA reads TGTGCCAGCAGTTATTTAGGACAGGGGCAGTACGAGCAGTACTTC.

The V gene is TRBV11-1, the J gene TRBJ2-7; 7 bases match TRBD1. CDR1 and CDR2 from the germline V gene are SGHAT and FQDESV (reference sequence). V shed 0 bases and J 2 bases; nucleotides not matched to a gene: 10. The CDR3 sequence is 17 residues long. The DNA for the CDR3 is TGTGCCAGCAGCTTAGCCCTGCCTGGGGACAGAGCCTACGAGCAGTACTTC. Translating gives CASSLALPGDRAYEQYF.